This entry lists 6 T cell receptor beta chains sequenced from one sample in a study of cytomegalovirus exposure and HLA in healthy donors. A multiplex PCR was run with 60 Vbeta primers and 13 Jbeta primers. This table comes from immunoSEQ multiplex PCR, and its TCRdb copy is limited to in-frame clones, with some not included. The sample yields 130,000 to 150,000 clones, around 77% seen once. Sequenced input: PBMCs. These receptor sequences come from a woman aged 35 to 49 in good health and CMV-seropositive.

CDR3 DNA sequence: TGTGCCAGTAGTACAGCAGGGGGCCGCGGCAATCAGCCCCAGCATTTT. Its protein is CASSTAGGRGNQPQHF. The chain uses TRBV19 and TRBJ1-5, with 8 bases lining up with TRBD1. The germline CDR1 and CDR2 sequences are LNHDA and SQIVND (reference sequence). With V trimmed by 4 bases and J by 2 bases, 7 bases remained unmatched. The CDR3 extends over 16 amino acids.

V gene TRBV6-1 combines with J gene TRBJ1-5; no clear D gene. The CDR3 extends over 16 amino acids. In germline, CDR1 is MNHNS, CDR2 SASEGT. V shed 1 base and J shed 4 bases, with 14 bases lying between them. The CDR3 sequence is CASSEGGGRQNQPQHF. The CDR3 bases are TGTGCCAGCAGTGAAGGGGGAGGACGGCAAAATCAGCCCCAGCATTTT.

The J gene is TRBJ2-7, the V gene TRBV23-1; D may be TRBD2 (6 bases). TRBV23-1 is noted as an ORF with a role that remains uncertain. Trimming pared 0 bases from V and 0 bases from J, leaving 12 bases between. The CDR3 is 16 amino acids. CDR3: CASSQSLGGDSYEQYF. CDR3 DNA sequence: TGCGCCAGCAGTCAATCTTTGGGCGGGGACTCCTACGAGCAGTACTTC.

This clone was counted a few times. The CDR3 protein is CASSSGTGGYEQYF. The DNA of the CDR3 is TGTGCCAGCAGTTCCGGGACAGGGGGCTACGAGCAGTACTTC. The V gene is TRBV6-5, the J gene TRBJ2-7, with TRBD1 matching 11 bases. Germline V gene data show CDR1 as MNHEY and CDR2 as SVGAGI. V was pared by 4 bases and J by 3 bases, with 2 bases of the junction left unmatched. CDR3 length equals 14 residues.

The V call is TRBV11-3, the J call TRBJ1-1, with 8 bases that match TRBD1. CDR1 is SGHNT and CDR2 is YENEEA in the germline V gene. The trim removed 0 bases at V and 1 base at J, leaving 4 bases unmatched. This CDR3 contains 16 residues. This CDR3 reads CASSLERDRPNTEAFF. CDR3 bases: TGTGCCAGCAGCTTAGAACGGGACAGGCCGAACACTGAAGCTTTCTTT. Supplemented by reference TRBV11-3 and TRBJ1-1, the full variable domain reads EAGVVQSPRYKIIEKKQPVAFWCNPISGHNTLYWYLQNLGQGPELLIRYENEEAVDDSQLPKDRFSAERLKGVDSTLKIQPAELGDSAVYLCASSLERDRPNTEAFFGQGTRLTVV.

This chain links TRBV13 with TRBJ2-5, with TRBD2 matching 10 bases. The DNA matches TRBJ2-7 better at its end, which makes the J call doubtful. The CDR3 loop spans 20 amino acids. Germline CDR1 is PRHDT and CDR2 is FYEKMQ (reference sequence). CDR3 DNA sequence: TGTGCCAGCAGCTTAGGGAGTTGGGTTAGCGGGGGGCAAATCTCCTACGAGCAGTACTTC. Protein sequence: CASSLGSWVSGGQISYEQYF.